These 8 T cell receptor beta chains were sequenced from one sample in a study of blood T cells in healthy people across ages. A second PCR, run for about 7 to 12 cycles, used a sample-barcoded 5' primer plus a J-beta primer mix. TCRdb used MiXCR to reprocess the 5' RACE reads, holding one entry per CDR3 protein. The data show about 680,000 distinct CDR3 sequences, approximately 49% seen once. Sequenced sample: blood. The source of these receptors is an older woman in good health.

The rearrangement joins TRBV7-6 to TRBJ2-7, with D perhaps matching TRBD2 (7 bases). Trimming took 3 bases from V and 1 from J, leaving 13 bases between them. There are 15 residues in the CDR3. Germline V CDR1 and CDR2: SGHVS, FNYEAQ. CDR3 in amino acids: CASSLGGHTSYEQYF. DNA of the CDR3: TGTGCCAGCAGCTTGGGGGGGCACACATCCTACGAGCAGTACTTC.

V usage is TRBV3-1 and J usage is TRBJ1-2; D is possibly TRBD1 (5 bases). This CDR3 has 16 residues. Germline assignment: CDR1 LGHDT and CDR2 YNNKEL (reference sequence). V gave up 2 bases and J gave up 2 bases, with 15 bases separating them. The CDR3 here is CASSQSARQMNYGYTF. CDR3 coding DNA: TGTGCCAGCAGCCAATCTGCTAGACAGATGAACTATGGCTACACCTTC.

The CDR3 region is CASSQEDRGHGYTF. The CDR3, as DNA: TGCGCCAGCAGCCAAGAAGACAGGGGCCATGGCTACACCTTC. The rearrangement links TRBV4-3 to TRBJ1-2, with TRBD1 identical over 8 bases. The junction had 3 bases not matched to a gene; V was cut back by 0 bases and J by 6 bases. This CDR3 region has 14 residues. Germline V CDR1 and CDR2: LGHNA, YSLEER.

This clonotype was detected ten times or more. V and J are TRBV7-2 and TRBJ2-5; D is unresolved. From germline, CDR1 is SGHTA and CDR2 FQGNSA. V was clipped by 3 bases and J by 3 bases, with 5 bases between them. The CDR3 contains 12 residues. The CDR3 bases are TGTGCCAGCAGCTTTCAGGAAGAGACCCAGTACTTC. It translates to CASSFQEETQYF.

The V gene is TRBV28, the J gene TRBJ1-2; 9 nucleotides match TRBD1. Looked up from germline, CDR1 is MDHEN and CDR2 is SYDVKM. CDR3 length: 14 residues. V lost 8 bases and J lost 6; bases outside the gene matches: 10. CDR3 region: CASGWTGARNGYTF. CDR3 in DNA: TGTGCCAGCGGGTGGACAGGGGCTAGAAATGGCTACACCTTC.

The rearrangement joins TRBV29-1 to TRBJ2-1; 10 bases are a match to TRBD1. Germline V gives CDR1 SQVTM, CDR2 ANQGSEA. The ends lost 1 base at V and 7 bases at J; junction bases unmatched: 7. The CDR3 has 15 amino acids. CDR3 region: CSVEGGTGVRNEQFF. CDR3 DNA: TGCAGCGTTGAAGGGGGGACAGGGGTGCGTAATGAGCAGTTCTTC.

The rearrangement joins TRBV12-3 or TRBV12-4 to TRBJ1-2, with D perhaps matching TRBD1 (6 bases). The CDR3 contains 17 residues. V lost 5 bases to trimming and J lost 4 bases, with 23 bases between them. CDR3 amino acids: CASSPIRARGVGYGYTF. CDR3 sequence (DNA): TGTGCCAGCAGTCCAATCCGCGCGAGGGGGGTGGGCTATGGCTACACCTTC.

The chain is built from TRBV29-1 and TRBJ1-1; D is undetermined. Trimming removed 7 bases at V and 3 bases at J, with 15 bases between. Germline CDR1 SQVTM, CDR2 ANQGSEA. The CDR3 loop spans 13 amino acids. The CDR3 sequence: CSAEWSRDTEAFF. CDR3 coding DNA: TGCAGCGCCGAATGGAGTCGTGACACTGAAGCTTTCTTT.